A selection of T cell receptor beta chains follows, all from one sample in a study of T-cell memory formation after mild COVID-19. Each CDR3 protein is one row after TCRdb ran MiXCR on the 5' RACE reads. The repertoire holds 350,000 or so distinct CDR3 sequences, with around 21% as singletons. Sequencing input: PBMCs or a T cell subset sorted from them (not recorded which). Every receptor here comes from an adult woman who had mild COVID-19 (a few samples of this study predate the infection). Cell type and time point are not known. Each CDR3 is given with its conserved first and last residue. A D gene is named only where the DNA matches it firmly. Not every row has a clone size; where given, it reads once, few, many or a size class.

cdr3_aa: CASSHFGANTDTQYF; cdr3_nt: TGTGCCAGCAGTCACTTCGGTGCCAACACAGATACGCAGTATTTT; j_call: TRBJ2-3; v_call: TRBV6-6; clone_size: few; d_call: .
cdr3_aa: CASTPGTGGKPQHF; cdr3_nt: TGTGCCAGCACCCCGGGGACAGGAGGGAAGCCCCAGCATTTT; j_call: TRBJ1-5; v_call: TRBV9; clone_size: few; d_call: TRBD1
cdr3_aa: CSARPVPEVYEQYF; cdr3_nt: TGCAGTGCTAGACCCGTACCCGAGGTGTACGAGCAGTACTTC; j_call: TRBJ2-7; v_call: TRBV20-1; clone_size: few; d_call: .
cdr3_aa: CATRRDSGSTEAFF; cdr3_nt: TGTGCCACCAGAAGGGACAGCGGGAGCACTGAAGCTTTCTTT; j_call: TRBJ1-1; v_call: TRBV24-1; clone_size: few; d_call: TRBD1
cdr3_aa: CASSLGLARETQYF; cdr3_nt: TGTGCCAGCAGCTTAGGACTAGCTCGTGAGACCCAGTACTTC; j_call: TRBJ2-5; v_call: TRBV7-2; clone_size: .; d_call: TRBD2
cdr3_aa: CATSDSSTTHNEQFF; cdr3_nt: TGTGCCACCAGTGATTCCTCCACTACTCACAATGAGCAGTTCTTC; j_call: TRBJ2-1; v_call: TRBV24-1; clone_size: many; d_call: .
cdr3_aa: CASTPGPSSYEQYF; cdr3_nt: TGTGCCAGCACCCCAGGACCAAGCTCCTACGAGCAGTACTTC; j_call: TRBJ2-7; v_call: TRBV12-3/TRBV12-4; clone_size: few; d_call: .
cdr3_aa: CASSARLTTNEKLFF; cdr3_nt: TGTGCCAGCAGCGCGCGACTCACAACTAATGAAAAACTGTTTTTT; j_call: TRBJ1-4; v_call: TRBV7-9; clone_size: many; d_call: .
cdr3_aa: CASSQTGESETQYF; cdr3_nt: TGTGCCAGCAGCCAGACAGGGGAAAGCGAGACCCAGTACTTC; j_call: TRBJ2-5; v_call: TRBV7-3; clone_size: .; d_call: TRBD1
cdr3_aa: CASSENVGGLNTGELFF; cdr3_nt: TGTGCCAGCAGTGAAAACGTAGGGGGGTTGAACACCGGGGAGCTGTTTTTT; j_call: TRBJ2-2; v_call: TRBV6-1; clone_size: .; d_call: .